This T cell receptor beta chain originates from a study of blood T cell repertoires in COVID-19. Looking at the study overall: The United States, Italy and Spain supplied acute and convalescent COVID-19 samples. Sample material is recorded as cDNA or gDNA derived from T cells, B-cell-depleted T cells, or PBMCs.

The germline CDR1 and CDR2 sequences are SQVTM and ANQGSEA. The V segment lost 5 bases and the J segment 0 bases; nucleotides outside the gene matches: 5. The CDR3 extends over 15 amino acids. Original processing notes: It was from reference gene primer amplification that nucleated cell counts were estimated. Clones were sequenced by immunoSEQ multiplex PCR, and TCRdb holds only the in-frame ones, with some missing. Clonal size and the V and J genes are those of that table, whereas D and trimming came from the DNA. Of 230,000 or so clones in the sample, 84% were seen once. The sequenced sample consisted of peripheral blood. The rearrangement joins TRBV29-1 to TRBJ1-2; 11 nucleotides align to TRBD1. The TCR was taken from a man in his forties or fifties who had recovered from COVID-19. For the CDR3, the DNA is TGCAGCGTTTCCGGGACAGGGGGTTCTAACTATGGCTACACCTTC. Protein: CSVSGTGGSNYGYTF.